One T cell receptor (beta chain) is described in this entry. What it recognizes is unknown. Data came from immunoSEQ multiplex PCR; TCRdb stores just in-frame clones and leaves some out. The table lists 8,500 to 13,000 clones, 70% to 75% of them singletons. This specimen comes from a study of T cells in localized non-small cell lung cancer. The CDR3 length is 16 residues. V was pared by 6 bases and J by 1 base, with 17 bases between. Germline V gene sequence: CDR1 KGHSH, CDR2 LQKENI. Study-wide points: Owing to sequencing of a solitary tumor region, heterogeneity cannot be discounted. The study detected a median approximately 54 of the top 100 tumor clones in adjacent lung.

This TCR was recovered from a male donor older than 55 with stage I lung adenocarcinoma. The specimen was peripheral blood, collected before any cancer treatment. The V and J genes are TRBV18 and TRBJ2-3, with D maybe TRBD1 (6 bases). CDR3 sequence reads: CASSLNRVKGTDTQYF. In DNA, the CDR3 is TGTGCCAGCTCTTTAAACAGGGTGAAGGGCACAGATACGCAGTATTTT.